This section outlines one T cell receptor beta chain sequence together with its context. No cognate antigen has been identified for it. Nothing much larger sits one base from this clone, and base qualities are not available. The CDR3 regions of human TCRbeta chains were subjected to immunosequencing. Concerning the study's data processing: TCRs in the repertoires were matched against a reference library of SARS-CoV-2-specific TCRs that had been generated with the MIRA antigen-specificity platform. Breadth was defined as the fraction of unique TCRs that were SARS-CoV-2-associated, and depth was defined as the fraction of total T cells that were SARS-CoV-2-associated. Using the MIRA data, every spike-specific TCR was mapped to the spike region that the TCR reacted to and assigned to either a CD4 or a CD8 class. Log10-transformed breadth and depth values were compared by one-way ANOVA with Sidak's multiple comparisons tests. The clones in this table, taken by TCRdb from immuneACCESS, are in-frame only. Not every clone is retained; where verified, under half of the shortfall comes from an unresolved V gene, and the cause of the rest is unknown. The V and J calls and the clone size are those of that table, but D and trimming were determined from the DNA. Within this sample are around 100,000 clones, with 90% of them counted one time only. The top ten hold over 7.5% of the sample.

This record belongs to a study of T cell responses to AZD1222 COVID-19 vaccine (dated by TCRdb to 2020 to 2023). About the investigation overall: AZD1222 recipients with second doses at about 4 weeks or about 12 weeks were pooled, because spike-specific TCR depth and breadth did not differ between schedules. TCR sequencing was performed for roughly 250 trial participants, of whom 207 were given two doses of AZD1222 and around 25 were given two doses of MenACWY control vaccine. Enrollment into the trials was organized by age into subgroups of 18-55, 56-69 and 70-plus years, and those subgroups contained roughly 150, 30 and 60 TCR-sequenced participants, respectively.

At the junction V is shortened by 4 bases and J by 1 base; bases outside the gene matches: 3. As encoded in the germline V gene (reference sequence), CDR1 is SGHNT while CDR2 is YYREEE. Including the terminal cysteine and phenylalanine, the CDR3 comprises 14 residues. Only the CDR3 part of the read is kept: 42 bases, read in frame from the first base. Study-wide findings and limitations: CD4 TCRs associated with the vaccine covered the entire spike protein, and the dominant responses were in regions 160-218 and 743-854. Nearly half of unique spike-specific TCRs reportedly recognized epitopes outside regions mutated in the B.1.351 and B.1.1.7 variants. The 56-69-year group was small, and its depth increase did not reach significance, likely because of low power. Conclusions about previously exposed vaccinees are limited because only six or seven AZD1222 recipients were SARS-CoV-2 seropositive at baseline. Spike-specific TCR breadth and depth rose significantly after two AZD1222 doses compared with day 0 and with MenACWY recipients. Participants were mostly white British and included more females than males, and it was suggested by the authors that clonal diversity may have been underestimated. Because no samples from the day 14 peak response were available, repertoires could be characterized only after the peak T cell response.

The time point label, as the study defines it: baseline before first vaccination. Vaccinee samples were obtained from the UK trials COV001 and COV002, which included a single-blind randomized controlled phase 2/3 trial of AZD1222 (ChAdOx1 nCoV-19) in healthy adults. Trial participant PBMC samples were collected at day 0 and day 28 after the second dose for TCRbeta chain sequencing. The sequencing used peripheral blood, collected on day 0 of AZD1222 vaccination. The source of this sequence is an adult in good health. Recombination linked TRBV5-4 to TRBJ2-5, with 8 middle bases fitting TRBD2. The CDR3 sequence is CASSRGGPQETQYF. The DNA sequence is TGTGCCAGCAGCCGGGGGGGCCCCCAAGAGACCCAGTACTTC. The CDR3 plus the reference TRBV5-4 and TRBJ2-5 genes for the other parts give the full variable domain: ETGVTQSPTHLIKTRGQQVTLRCSSQSGHNTVSWYQQALGQGPQFIFQYYREEENGRGNFPPRFSGLQFPNYSSELNVNALELDDSALYLCASSRGGPQETQYFGPGTRLLVL.